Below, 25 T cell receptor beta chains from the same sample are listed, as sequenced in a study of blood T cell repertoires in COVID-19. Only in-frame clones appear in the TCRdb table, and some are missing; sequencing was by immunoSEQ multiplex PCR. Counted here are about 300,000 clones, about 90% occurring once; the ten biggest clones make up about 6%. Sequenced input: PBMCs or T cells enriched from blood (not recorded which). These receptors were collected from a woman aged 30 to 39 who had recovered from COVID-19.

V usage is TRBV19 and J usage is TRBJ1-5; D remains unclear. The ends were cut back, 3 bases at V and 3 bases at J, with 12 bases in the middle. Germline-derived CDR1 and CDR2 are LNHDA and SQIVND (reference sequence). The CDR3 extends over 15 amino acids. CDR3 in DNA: TGTGCCAGTAGTATGACTGGGTTTATCAATCAGCCCCAGCATTTT. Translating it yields CASSMTGFINQPQHF.

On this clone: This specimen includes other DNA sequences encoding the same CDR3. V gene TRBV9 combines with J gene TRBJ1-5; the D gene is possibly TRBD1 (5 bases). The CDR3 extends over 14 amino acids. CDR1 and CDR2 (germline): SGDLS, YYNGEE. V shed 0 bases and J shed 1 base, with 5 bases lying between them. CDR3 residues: CASSVGTSNQPQHF. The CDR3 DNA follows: TGTGCCAGCAGCGTAGGGACAAGCAATCAGCCCCAGCATTTT.

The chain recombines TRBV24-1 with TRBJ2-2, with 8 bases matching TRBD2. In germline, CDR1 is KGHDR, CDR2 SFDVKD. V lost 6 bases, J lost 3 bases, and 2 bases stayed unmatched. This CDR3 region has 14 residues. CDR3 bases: TGTGCCACCAGTTACGGGGGGGACACCGGGGAGCTGTTTTTT. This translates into CATSYGGDTGELFF.

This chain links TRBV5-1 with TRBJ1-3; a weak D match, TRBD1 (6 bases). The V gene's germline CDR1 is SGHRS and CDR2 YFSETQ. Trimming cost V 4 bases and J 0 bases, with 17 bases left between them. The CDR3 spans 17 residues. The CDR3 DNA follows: TGCGCCAGCAGCCTAAGCGCCGACAGGAGCTCTGGAAACACCATATATTTT. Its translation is CASSLSADRSSGNTIYF.

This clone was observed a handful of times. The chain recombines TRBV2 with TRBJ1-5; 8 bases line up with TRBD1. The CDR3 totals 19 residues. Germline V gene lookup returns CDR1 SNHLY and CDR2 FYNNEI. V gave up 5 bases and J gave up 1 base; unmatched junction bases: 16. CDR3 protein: CASSTPRTGRLSSNQPQHF. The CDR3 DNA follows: TGTGCCAGCAGTACCCCACGGACAGGGCGGCTTTCGAGCAATCAGCCCCAGCATTTT.

The CDR3: CASRLRMNTEAFF. In DNA, the CDR3 is TGTGCCAGCAGACTAAGGATGAACACTGAAGCTTTCTTT. The rearrangement links TRBV27 to TRBJ1-1, with D unresolved. The CDR3 is 13 residues long. The germline V and J ends were trimmed by 6 bases and 0 bases, with 8 bases remaining between them. The germline gives CDR1 MNHEY, CDR2 SMNVEV (reference sequence).

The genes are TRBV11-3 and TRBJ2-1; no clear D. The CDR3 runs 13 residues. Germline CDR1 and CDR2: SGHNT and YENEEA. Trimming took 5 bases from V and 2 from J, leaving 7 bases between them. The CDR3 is CASSPGTYNEQFF. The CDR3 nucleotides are TGTGCCAGCAGCCCGGGTACCTACAATGAGCAGTTCTTC.

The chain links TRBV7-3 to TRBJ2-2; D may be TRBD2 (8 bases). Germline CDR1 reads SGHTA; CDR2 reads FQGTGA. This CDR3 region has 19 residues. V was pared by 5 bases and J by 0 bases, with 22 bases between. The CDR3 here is CASSRRGPAGATNTGELFF. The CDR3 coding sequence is TGTGCCAGCAGCAGGAGGGGGCCAGCGGGGGCCACGAACACCGGGGAGCTGTTTTTT.

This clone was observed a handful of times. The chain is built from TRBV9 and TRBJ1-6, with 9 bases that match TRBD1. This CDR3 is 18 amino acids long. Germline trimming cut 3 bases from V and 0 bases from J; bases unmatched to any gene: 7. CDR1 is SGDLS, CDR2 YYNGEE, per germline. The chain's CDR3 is CASSEGQGVTSYNSPLHF. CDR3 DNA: TGTGCCAGCAGCGAGGGACAGGGAGTAACCTCCTATAATTCACCCCTCCACTTT.

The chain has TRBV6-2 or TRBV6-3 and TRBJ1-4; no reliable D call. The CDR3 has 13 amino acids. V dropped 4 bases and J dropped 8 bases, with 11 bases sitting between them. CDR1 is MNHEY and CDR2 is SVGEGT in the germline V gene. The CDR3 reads CASSLRRGEKLFF. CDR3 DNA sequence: TGTGCCAGCAGTTTACGCCGAGGGGAAAAACTGTTTTTT.

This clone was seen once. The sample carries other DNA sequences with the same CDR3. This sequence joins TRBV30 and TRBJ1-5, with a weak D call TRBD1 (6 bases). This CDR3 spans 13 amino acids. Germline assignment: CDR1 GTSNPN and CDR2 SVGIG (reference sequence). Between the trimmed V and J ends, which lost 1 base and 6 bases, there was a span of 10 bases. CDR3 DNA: TGTGCCTGGAGTGGCGGGGGGGCTCAGCCCCAGCATTTT. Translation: CAWSGGGAQPQHF.

DNA of the CDR3: TGTGCCAGCAGTTCCAAGCGGGGGGGAACCTACAATGAGCAGTTCTTC. This encodes CASSSKRGGTYNEQFF. The V call is TRBV27, the J call TRBJ2-1, with TRBD2 matching over 10 bases. The CDR3 covers 16 residues. CDR1 and CDR2 from the germline V gene are MNHEY and SMNVEV (reference sequence). Losses at the gene ends were 4 bases for V and 2 bases for J; bases not matched to a gene: 5.

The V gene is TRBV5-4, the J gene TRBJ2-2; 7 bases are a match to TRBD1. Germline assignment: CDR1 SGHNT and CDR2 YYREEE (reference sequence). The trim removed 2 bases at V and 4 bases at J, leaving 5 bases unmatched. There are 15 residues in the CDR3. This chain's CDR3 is CASSLEGASTGELFF. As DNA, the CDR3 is TGTGCCAGCAGCTTAGAGGGGGCGAGCACCGGGGAGCTGTTTTTT. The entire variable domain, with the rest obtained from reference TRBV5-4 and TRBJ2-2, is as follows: ETGVTQSPTHLIKTRGQQVTLRCSSQSGHNTVSWYQQALGQGPQFIFQYYREEENGRGNFPPRFSGLQFPNYSSELNVNALELDDSALYLCASSLEGASTGELFFGEGSRLTVL.

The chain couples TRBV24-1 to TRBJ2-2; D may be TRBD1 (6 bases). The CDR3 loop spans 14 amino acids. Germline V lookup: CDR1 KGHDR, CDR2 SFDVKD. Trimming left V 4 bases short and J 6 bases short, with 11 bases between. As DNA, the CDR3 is TGTGCCACCAGTGAATCTAGACAGGCCGGGGAGCTGTTTTTT. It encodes CATSESRQAGELFF.

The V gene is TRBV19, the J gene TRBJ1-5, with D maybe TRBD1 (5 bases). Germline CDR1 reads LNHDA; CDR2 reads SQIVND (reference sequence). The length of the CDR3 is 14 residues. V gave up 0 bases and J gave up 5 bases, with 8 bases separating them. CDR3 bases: TGTGCCAGTAGTATAGACAGGGTCTATCAGCCCCAGCATTTT. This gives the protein CASSIDRVYQPQHF.

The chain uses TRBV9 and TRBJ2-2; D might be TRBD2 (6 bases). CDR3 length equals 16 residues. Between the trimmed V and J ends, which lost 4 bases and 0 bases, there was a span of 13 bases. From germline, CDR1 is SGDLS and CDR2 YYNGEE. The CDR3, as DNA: TGTGCCAGCAGCCATCTTGCGGGGACGAACACCGGGGAGCTGTTTTTT. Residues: CASSHLAGTNTGELFF.

The CDR3 sequence: CASNQGNTGELFF. The CDR3 bases are TGCGCCAGCAACCAGGGTAACACCGGGGAGCTGTTTTTT. This chain joins TRBV5-1 and TRBJ2-2; weak D call: TRBD1 (5 bases). Per the germline V gene, CDR1 is SGHRS and CDR2 is YFSETQ. This CDR3 contains 13 residues. The ends were cut back, 6 bases at V and 2 bases at J, with 8 bases in the middle.

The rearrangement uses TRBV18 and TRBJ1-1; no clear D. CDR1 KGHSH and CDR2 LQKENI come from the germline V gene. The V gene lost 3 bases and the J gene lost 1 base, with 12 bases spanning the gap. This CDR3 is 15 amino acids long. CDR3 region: CASSPLFQENTEAFF. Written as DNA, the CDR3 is TGTGCCAGCTCACCCCTCTTCCAGGAGAACACTGAAGCTTTCTTT.

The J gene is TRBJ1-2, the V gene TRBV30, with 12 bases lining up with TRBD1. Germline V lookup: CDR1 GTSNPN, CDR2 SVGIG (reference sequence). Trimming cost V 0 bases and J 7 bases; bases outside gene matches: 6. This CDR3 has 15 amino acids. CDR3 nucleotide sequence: TGTGCCTGGAGTGTACTTGGGACAGGGGGCAGTGGCTACACCTTC. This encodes CAWSVLGTGGSGYTF.

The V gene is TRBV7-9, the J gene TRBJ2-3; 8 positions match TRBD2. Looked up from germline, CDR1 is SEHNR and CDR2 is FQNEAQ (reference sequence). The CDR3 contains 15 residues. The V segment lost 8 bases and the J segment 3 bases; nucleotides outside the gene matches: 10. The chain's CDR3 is CASRSTGGATDTQYF. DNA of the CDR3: TGTGCCAGCCGTTCGACGGGGGGGGCAACAGATACGCAGTATTTT.

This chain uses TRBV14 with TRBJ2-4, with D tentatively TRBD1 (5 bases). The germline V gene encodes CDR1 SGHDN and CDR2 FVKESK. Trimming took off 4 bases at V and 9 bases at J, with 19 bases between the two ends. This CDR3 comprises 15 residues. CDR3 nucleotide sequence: TGTGCCAGCAGCCCCTCCCGACAGAGAAGGGGCATTCAGTACTTC. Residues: CASSPSRQRRGIQYF.

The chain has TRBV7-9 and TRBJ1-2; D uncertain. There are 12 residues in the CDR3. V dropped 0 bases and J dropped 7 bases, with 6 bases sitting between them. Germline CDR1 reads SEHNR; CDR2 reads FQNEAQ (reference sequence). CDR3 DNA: TGTGCCAGCAGCTTAGCCGGAGGTGGCTACACCTTC. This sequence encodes CASSLAGGGYTF.

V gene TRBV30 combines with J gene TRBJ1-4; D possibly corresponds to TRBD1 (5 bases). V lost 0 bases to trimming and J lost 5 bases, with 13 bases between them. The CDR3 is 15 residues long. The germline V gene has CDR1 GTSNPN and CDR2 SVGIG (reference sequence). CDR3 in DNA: TGTGCCTGGAGTGTACGGAGGGGCGACAATGAAAAACTGTTTTTT. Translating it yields CAWSVRRGDNEKLFF.

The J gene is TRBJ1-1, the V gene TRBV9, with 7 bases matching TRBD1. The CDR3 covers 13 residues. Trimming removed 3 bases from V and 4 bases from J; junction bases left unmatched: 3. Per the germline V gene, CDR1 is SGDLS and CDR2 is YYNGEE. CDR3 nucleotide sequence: TGTGCCAGCAGCGCCCCAGGGGGCACTGAAGCTTTCTTT. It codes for CASSAPGGTEAFF.

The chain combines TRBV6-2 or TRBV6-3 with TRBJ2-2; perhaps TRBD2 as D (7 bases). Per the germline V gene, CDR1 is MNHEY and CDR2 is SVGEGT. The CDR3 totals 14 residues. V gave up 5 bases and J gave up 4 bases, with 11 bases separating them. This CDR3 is CASSRGAGTGELFF. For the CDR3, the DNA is TGTGCCAGCAGTCGGGGGGCGGGCACCGGGGAGCTGTTTTTT.